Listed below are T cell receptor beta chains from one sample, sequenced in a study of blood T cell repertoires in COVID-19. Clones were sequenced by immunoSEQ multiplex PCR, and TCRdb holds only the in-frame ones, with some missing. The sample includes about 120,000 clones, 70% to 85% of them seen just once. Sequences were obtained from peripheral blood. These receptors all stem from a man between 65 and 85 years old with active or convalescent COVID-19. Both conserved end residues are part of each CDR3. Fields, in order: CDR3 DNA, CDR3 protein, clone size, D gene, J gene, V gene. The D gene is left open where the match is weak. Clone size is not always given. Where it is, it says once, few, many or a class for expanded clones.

CDR3nt: TGTGCCAGCAGTCGGGACAGGGGCTACGAGCAGTACTTC
CDR3aa: CASSRDRGYEQYF
abundance: -
d_gene: TRBD1
j_gene: TRBJ2-7
v_gene: TRBV6-5

CDR3nt: TGTGCCAGCAGCTCGGGAGGGCTAGTGGGCACAGATACGCAGTATTTT
CDR3aa: CASSSGGLVGTDTQYF
abundance: once
d_gene: TRBD2
j_gene: TRBJ2-3
v_gene: TRBV9

CDR3nt: TGTGCCAGCAGCTCAAGGACTAGCGGGGGGTACGGGGAGCTGTTTTTT
CDR3aa: CASSSRTSGGYGELFF
abundance: -
d_gene: TRBD2
j_gene: TRBJ2-2
v_gene: TRBV7-2

CDR3nt: TGTGCCAGCAATGGTCTAGCGGCAAGCACCGGGGAGCTGTTTTTT
CDR3aa: CASNGLAASTGELFF
abundance: -
d_gene: TRBD2
j_gene: TRBJ2-2
v_gene: TRBV2

CDR3nt: TGTGCCAGCAGCTTAGGGCCGGGGTTCGCTGGAAACACCATATATTTT
CDR3aa: CASSLGPGFAGNTIYF
abundance: -
d_gene: -
j_gene: TRBJ1-3
v_gene: TRBV7-3

CDR3nt: TGTGCCAGCAGGACAGGGTGGACTAATGAAAAACTGTTTTTT
CDR3aa: CASRTGWTNEKLFF
abundance: -
d_gene: TRBD1
j_gene: TRBJ1-4
v_gene: TRBV2

CDR3nt: TGTGCCAGCAGCCCTCCCGAGGGTGAAGCTTTCTTT
CDR3aa: CASSPPEGEAFF
abundance: -
d_gene: -
j_gene: TRBJ1-1
v_gene: TRBV7-2

CDR3nt: TGTGCCAGCAGCACACCCCGACAGAGAGCTCGAACCGGGGAGCTGTTTTTT
CDR3aa: CASSTPRQRARTGELFF
abundance: -
d_gene: -
j_gene: TRBJ2-2
v_gene: TRBV7-8

CDR3nt: TGTGCCAGCAGCCAAGATGGGAGGACGGTCGGCACTGAAGCTTTCTTT
CDR3aa: CASSQDGRTVGTEAFF
abundance: once
d_gene: -
j_gene: TRBJ1-1
v_gene: TRBV3-1/TRBV3-2

CDR3nt: TGTGCCAGCAGCGTCGGTACAGGGAACTATGGCTACACCTTC
CDR3aa: CASSVGTGNYGYTF
abundance: -
d_gene: -
j_gene: TRBJ1-2
v_gene: TRBV9

CDR3nt: TGCGCCAGCAGCAGTAGCGGGGGGCATTACAATGAGCAGTTCTTC
CDR3aa: CASSSSGGHYNEQFF
abundance: -
d_gene: TRBD2
j_gene: TRBJ2-1
v_gene: TRBV5-1

CDR3nt: TGCGCCAGCAGCCAAGACCGGGAGGGCTCAGATACGCAGTATTTT
CDR3aa: CASSQDREGSDTQYF
abundance: few
d_gene: TRBD2
j_gene: TRBJ2-3
v_gene: TRBV4-1

CDR3nt: TGTGCCAGCAGTTTAGGGGCGAATTCACCCCTCCACTTT
CDR3aa: CASSLGANSPLHF
abundance: -
d_gene: -
j_gene: TRBJ1-6
v_gene: TRBV12-3/TRBV12-4

CDR3nt: TGTGCCAGCAGCCGCGGGTACAATGAGCAGTTCTTC
CDR3aa: CASSRGYNEQFF
abundance: -
d_gene: -
j_gene: TRBJ2-1
v_gene: TRBV7-8

CDR3nt: TGTGCCAGCAGACTAAGACGGAACCAAGAGACCCAGTACTTC
CDR3aa: CASRLRRNQETQYF
abundance: -
d_gene: -
j_gene: TRBJ2-5
v_gene: TRBV11-2

CDR3nt: TGTGCCAGTTTGGCAGGGTATAGCAATCAGCCCCAGCATTTT
CDR3aa: CASLAGYSNQPQHF
abundance: -
d_gene: -
j_gene: TRBJ1-5
v_gene: TRBV19

CDR3nt: TGCGCCAGCAGGCGGCGGGCTAATGAAAAACTGTTTTTT
CDR3aa: CASRRRANEKLFF
abundance: -
d_gene: -
j_gene: TRBJ1-4
v_gene: TRBV5-1

CDR3nt: TGTGCCAGCAGTTTGCGAAGGGAGGTCAATCAGCCCCAGCATTTT
CDR3aa: CASSLRREVNQPQHF
abundance: -
d_gene: -
j_gene: TRBJ1-5
v_gene: TRBV27

CDR3nt: TGTGCCAGCAGTACCTGGACTCTGGGCAATGAGCAGTTCTTC
CDR3aa: CASSTWTLGNEQFF
abundance: -
d_gene: -
j_gene: TRBJ2-1
v_gene: TRBV6-2/TRBV6-3

CDR3nt: TGTGCCAGCTCAAACACGGGGGGCCCGAACACCGGGGAGCTGTTTTTT
CDR3aa: CASSNTGGPNTGELFF
abundance: -
d_gene: -
j_gene: TRBJ2-2
v_gene: TRBV18

CDR3nt: TGCGCCAGCAGTGAGACTAGCGGCCTGGGCACAGATACGCAGTATTTT
CDR3aa: CASSETSGLGTDTQYF
abundance: -
d_gene: TRBD2
j_gene: TRBJ2-3
v_gene: TRBV10-2

CDR3nt: TGTGCCAGCAGTGCGGATAGCAATCAGCCCCAGCATTTT
CDR3aa: CASSADSNQPQHF
abundance: -
d_gene: -
j_gene: TRBJ1-5
v_gene: TRBV28

CDR3nt: TGTGCCAGCAAACTCCGCCGCTTGTCACCCCTCCACTTT
CDR3aa: CASKLRRLSPLHF
abundance: -
d_gene: -
j_gene: TRBJ1-6
v_gene: TRBV28

CDR3nt: TGTGCCAGCAGTCTTCACTCGTTAAACGAGCAGTACTTC
CDR3aa: CASSLHSLNEQYF
abundance: -
d_gene: -
j_gene: TRBJ2-7
v_gene: TRBV6-6

CDR3nt: TGTGCCAGCAGCGCAGGTTTTAGACAGGGATTGAACTATGGCTACACCTTC
CDR3aa: CASSAGFRQGLNYGYTF
abundance: -
d_gene: TRBD1
j_gene: TRBJ1-2
v_gene: TRBV9

CDR3nt: TGTGCCAGCGGGGGGTTACTAGCGCTATACAATGAGCAGTTCTTC
CDR3aa: CASGGLLALYNEQFF
abundance: few
d_gene: TRBD2
j_gene: TRBJ2-1
v_gene: TRBV28

CDR3nt: TGTGCTAGTGCCCGTCACTCCACTGAGCAGTTCTTC
CDR3aa: CASARHSTEQFF
abundance: few
d_gene: -
j_gene: TRBJ2-1
v_gene: TRBV12-5

CDR3nt: TGTGCCAGCAGGTACAGGGGCTCCTACGAGCAGTACTTC
CDR3aa: CASRYRGSYEQYF
abundance: -
d_gene: TRBD1
j_gene: TRBJ2-7
v_gene: TRBV28

CDR3nt: TGTGCCAGCAACTTACAGGGGGCCATCACCGGGGAGCTGTTTTTT
CDR3aa: CASNLQGAITGELFF
abundance: -
d_gene: TRBD1
j_gene: TRBJ2-2
v_gene: TRBV5-4

CDR3nt: TGTGCCAGCAGCTCACGGTCTCGGGAGTTGGGCCGCCGGGAAGGTGAGCAGTTCTTC
CDR3aa: CASSSRSRELGRREGEQFF
abundance: -
d_gene: -
j_gene: TRBJ2-1
v_gene: TRBV5-5

CDR3nt: TGTGCCAGCAGCCGACCAGGTTGGGGGGTGAACACCGGGGAGCTGTTTTTT
CDR3aa: CASSRPGWGVNTGELFF
abundance: -
d_gene: -
j_gene: TRBJ2-2
v_gene: TRBV11-3

CDR3nt: TGTGCCAGCAGCTTGGTTCCACAGGGGGCGAGTACTGAAGCTTTCTTT
CDR3aa: CASSLVPQGASTEAFF
abundance: -
d_gene: TRBD1
j_gene: TRBJ1-1
v_gene: TRBV7-2

CDR3nt: TGTGCCAGCCGGGGACTAGCGGGAGGGCCTCGGTCCTACAATGAGCAGTTCTTC
CDR3aa: CASRGLAGGPRSYNEQFF
abundance: -
d_gene: TRBD2
j_gene: TRBJ2-1
v_gene: TRBV19

CDR3nt: TGTGCCAGCAGCGAAGCCGGGACAGGGCTCTCCCAGCATTTT
CDR3aa: CASSEAGTGLSQHF
abundance: once
d_gene: TRBD1
j_gene: TRBJ1-5
v_gene: TRBV6-1

CDR3nt: TGCGCCAGCAGCCTTAGGAGTGACACTGAAGCTTTCTTT
CDR3aa: CASSLRSDTEAFF
abundance: -
d_gene: -
j_gene: TRBJ1-1
v_gene: TRBV5-1